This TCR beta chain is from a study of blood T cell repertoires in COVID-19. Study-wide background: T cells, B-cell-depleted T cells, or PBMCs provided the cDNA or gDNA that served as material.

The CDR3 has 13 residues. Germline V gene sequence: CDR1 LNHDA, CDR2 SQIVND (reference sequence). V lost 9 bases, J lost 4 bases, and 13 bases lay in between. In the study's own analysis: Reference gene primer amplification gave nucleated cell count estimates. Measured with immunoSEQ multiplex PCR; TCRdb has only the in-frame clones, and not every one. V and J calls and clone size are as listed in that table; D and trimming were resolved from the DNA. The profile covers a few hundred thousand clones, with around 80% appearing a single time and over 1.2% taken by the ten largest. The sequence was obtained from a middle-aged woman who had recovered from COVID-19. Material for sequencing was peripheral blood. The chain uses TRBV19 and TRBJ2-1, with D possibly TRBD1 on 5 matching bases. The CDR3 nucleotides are TGTGCCAGCGGACACGGTATATACAATGAGCAGTTCTTC. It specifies CASGHGIYNEQFF.